This T cell receptor (beta chain) was obtained from a study of early T cells in non-severe SARS-CoV-2 infection. TCRdb independently ran MiXCR on the 5' RACE reads; one entry per CDR3 protein. The sample lists 15,000 to 20,000 distinct CDR3 sequences, approximately 6.2% occurring once. The germline V gene encodes CDR1 LGHNA and CDR2 YNFKEQ. The CDR3 is 13 amino acids. Trimming pared 4 bases from V and 2 bases from J, leaving 9 bases between. This clonotype occurred many times. Source material: whole blood. The source of this sequence is an adult who was a healthcare worker with PCR-confirmed SARS-CoV-2 infection or an uninfected control (not recorded which). The chain carries TRBV4-2 and TRBJ2-7; D gene uncertain. The CDR3 DNA reads TGTGCCAGCAGCCTGGGCAGAACCTACGAGCAGTACTTC. It translates to CASSLGRTYEQYF.